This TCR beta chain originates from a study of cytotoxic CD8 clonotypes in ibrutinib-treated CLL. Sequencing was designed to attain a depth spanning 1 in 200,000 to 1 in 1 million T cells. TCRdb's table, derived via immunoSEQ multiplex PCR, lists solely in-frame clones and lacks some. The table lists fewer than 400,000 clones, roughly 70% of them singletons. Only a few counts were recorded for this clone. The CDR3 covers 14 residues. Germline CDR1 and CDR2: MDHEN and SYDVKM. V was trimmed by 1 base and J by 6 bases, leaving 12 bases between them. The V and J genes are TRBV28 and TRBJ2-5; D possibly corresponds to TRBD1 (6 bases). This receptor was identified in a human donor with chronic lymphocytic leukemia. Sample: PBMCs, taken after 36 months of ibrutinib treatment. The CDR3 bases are TGTGCCAGCAGTTTATCCCTCAGGGGTCAGACCCAGTACTTC. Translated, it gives CASSLSLRGQTQYF.